A single sample is the source of the 27 T cell receptor beta chains below, sequenced in a study of T cell repertoires in cytomegalovirus infection. For these receptors, no antigen is known. TCRdb reprocessed the reads with MiXCR, giving one entry per CDR3 protein. The repertoire consists of roughly 860,000 distinct CDR3 sequences, with over 25% occurring once and the leading ten covering around an eighth. This specimen consisted of cultured CD8+ T cells from PBMCs, obtained from culture after CMV antigen stimulation. The source is a human donor in good health (CMV status not recorded). Some clones in this sample may be carry-over from other donors' samples.

To note about this clonotype: A read error may be the cause here, since a much bigger clone is one base away. V and J are TRBV7-2 and TRBJ2-1; D ambiguous. The V and J ends lost 1 base and 11 bases respectively, with 15 bases between them. The CDR3 loop spans 14 amino acids. CDR1 and CDR2 from the germline V gene are SGHTA and FQGNSA. This CDR3 is CASSLGFGRDKQFF. The CDR3, as DNA: TGTGCCAGCAGCTTAGGATTTGGACGAGATAAGCAGTTCTTC.

Details on this clonotype: It may be a read error: a sequence one base away is much more abundant. The V call is TRBV7-2, the J call TRBJ1-1, with D perhaps TRBD1 (6 bases). The V gene's germline CDR1 is SGHTA and CDR2 FQGNSA. The CDR3 extends over 15 amino acids. Trimming took 1 base from V and 6 from J, leaving 15 bases between them. CDR3 sequence (DNA): TGTGCCAGCAGCTTAGGTGGGGGGGCTTATCCTGAAGCTTTCTTT. This codes for CASSLGGGAYPEAFF.

This clonotype appeared a few times. The chain uses TRBV19 and TRBJ1-1; D gene ambiguous. The CDR3 runs to 13 residues. The germline V and J ends were trimmed by 1 base and 4 bases, with 7 bases remaining between them. Germline CDR1 LNHDA, CDR2 SQIVND (reference sequence). CDR3 nucleotides: TGTGCCAGTAGTATAGTGGGAGGCACTGAAGCTTTCTTT. It encodes CASSIVGGTEAFF.

V and J are TRBV6-5 and TRBJ2-1, with 10 positions matching TRBD2. Germline CDR1 MNHEY, CDR2 SVGAGI. V dropped 2 bases and J dropped 0; count of bases not matched to a gene: 4. The CDR3 sequence is 17 residues long. The CDR3, as DNA: TGTGCCAGCAGTTACAGCGGGGGGGGGAGCTCCTACAATGAGCAGTTCTTC. The encoded protein is CASSYSGGGSSYNEQFF.

This chain links TRBV9 with TRBJ2-5; the D gene is possibly TRBD1 (6 bases). V was trimmed by 0 bases and J by 5 bases, leaving 20 bases between them. This CDR3 region has 17 residues. In germline, CDR1 is SGDLS, CDR2 YYNGEE. CDR3 loop: CASSVELFSRGLETQYF. The CDR3 DNA reads TGTGCCAGCAGCGTAGAACTTTTTAGTAGGGGGTTGGAGACCCAGTACTTC.

V is TRBV5-1 and J is TRBJ2-7, with a possible D match to TRBD1 (7 bases). V was trimmed by 3 bases and J by 7 bases, leaving 20 bases between them. The CDR3 runs 15 residues. The germline V gene has CDR1 SGHRS and CDR2 YFSETQ. This CDR3 is CASSWGDRPAWEQYF. CDR3 coding DNA: TGCGCCAGCAGCTGGGGGGACAGACCGGCTTGGGAGCAGTACTTC.

This clonotype has only a few counts. The chain links TRBV5-1 to TRBJ2-1, with 8 bases aligning to TRBD2. V dropped 4 bases and J dropped 7; count of bases not matched to a gene: 16. Germline values: CDR1 SGHRS, CDR2 YFSETQ. This CDR3 has 17 residues. The DNA of the CDR3 is TGCGCCAGCAGCGGGGGACTAGTGGAGGTTAATTGGAATGAGCAGTTCTTC. Translating it yields CASSGGLVEVNWNEQFF.

This clonotype showed up just a few times. The chain uses TRBV6-2 or TRBV6-3 and TRBJ2-7, with D maybe TRBD2 (6 bases). The CDR3 is 15 residues long. Per the germline V gene, CDR1 is MNHEY and CDR2 is SVGEGT. V gave up 2 bases and J gave up 3 bases, with 14 bases separating them. CDR3 DNA: TGTGCCAGCAGTTACGGAGACGGAGGGGTCTACGAGCAGTACGTC. Amino acids: CASSYGDGGVYEQYV.

This chain links TRBV11-2 with TRBJ2-4; 12 nucleotides agree with TRBD1. The CDR3 loop spans 17 amino acids. The ends lost 5 bases at V and 2 bases at J; junction bases unmatched: 7. Germline lookup yields CDR1 SGHAT and CDR2 FQNNGV. CDR3 in DNA: TGTGCCAGCAGCCCAGGGGACAGGGGGCCTACCAAAAACATTCAGTACTTC. Its translation: CASSPGDRGPTKNIQYF. Using reference TRBV11-2 and TRBJ2-4 for the parts outside the CDR3, the full variable domain is EAGVAQSPRYKIIEKRQSVAFWCNPISGHATLYWYQQILGQGPKLLIQFQNNGVVDDSQLPKDRFSAERLKGVDSTLKIQPAKLEDSAVYLCASSPGDRGPTKNIQYFGAGTRLSVL.

This clonotype was picked up many times. The junction departs from the called germline gene at one end, perhaps through a read error. The V call is TRBV4-1, the J call TRBJ1-1; D is uncertain. The CDR3 is 15 amino acids. CDR1 is MGHRA, CDR2 YSYEKL, per germline. Here the CDR3 reads CASSQEGGSNTEAFF. The CDR3 DNA reads TGTGCCAGCAGCCAAGAGGGAGGGTCGAACACTGAAGCTTTCTTT.

The chain joins TRBV20-1 to TRBJ2-3, with D possibly called TRBD1 or TRBD2 (5 bases each). This CDR3 comprises 18 residues. The V gene's germline CDR1 is DFQATT and CDR2 SNEGSKA (reference sequence). The V and J ends lost 2 bases and 0 bases respectively, with 21 bases between them. CDR3 in DNA: TGCAGTGCTAGAACCGGGACGGTGACTTTTCTCAGCACAGATACGCAGTATTTT. Translated, it gives CSARTGTVTFLSTDTQYF.

This clonotype appeared a few times. V is TRBV6-2 or TRBV6-3 and J is TRBJ2-1; no clear D. CDR1 is MNHEY and CDR2 is SVGEGT in the germline V gene. CDR3 length: 17 residues. The ends were cut back, 0 bases at V and 3 bases at J, with 15 bases in the middle. The CDR3 reads CASSYSDELHHYNEQFF. Written as DNA, the CDR3 is TGTGCCAGCAGTTACTCGGACGAGCTACACCACTACAATGAGCAGTTCTTC.

Worth noting for this clonotype: An end of the junction differs from the germline gene, which may be a read error. The rearrangement joins TRBV5-1 to TRBJ2-3; maybe TRBD1 (5 bases). The germline V gene encodes CDR1 SGHRS and CDR2 YFSETQ. The CDR3 consists of 19 residues. As DNA, the CDR3 is TGCGCCAGCAGCAAAATAGATCCAGGGTTAGTCCTCCCCACATATACGCAGTATTTT. Its translation is CASSKIDPGLVLPTYTQYF. The variable domain in full, with the rest retrieved from reference TRBV5-1 and TRBJ2-3, is KAGVTQTPRYLIKTRGQQVTLSCSPISGHRSVSWYQQTPGQGLQFLFEYFSETQRNKGNFPGRFSGRQFSNSRSEMNVSTLELGDSALYLCASSKIDPGLVLPTYTQYFGPGTRLTVL.

V and J are TRBV5-1 and TRBJ2-5, with D perhaps being TRBD1 or TRBD2 (6 bases each). Germline assignment: CDR1 SGHRS and CDR2 YFSETQ. Deletions cut 3 bases from V and 1 base from J, with 13 bases between. CDR3 length: 15 amino acids. As DNA, the CDR3 is TGCGCCAGCAGCTCTCACGGGGGCACCCAAGAGACCCAGTACTTC. It is translated as CASSSHGGTQETQYF.

The gene calls are TRBV4-2 and TRBJ2-7; 10 bases align to TRBD1. The germline gives CDR1 LGHNA, CDR2 YNFKEQ. With 4 bases clipped from V and 3 bases from J, the junction kept 9 bases outside the gene matches. The CDR3 totals 16 residues. CDR3 DNA sequence: TGTGCCAGCAGCCTTACCCGACAGGGGGCGAACTACGAGCAGTACTTC. Protein: CASSLTRQGANYEQYF.

The chain couples TRBV5-4 to TRBJ2-4; TRBD2 matches at 9 bases. After removal of 4 bases from V and 7 bases from J, the junction contained 18 bases not matched to a gene. Germline CDR1 reads SGHNT; CDR2 reads YYREEE (reference sequence). CDR3 length: 18 residues. The CDR3 loop is CASSRRSGGPIPRNIQYF. Written as DNA, the CDR3 is TGTGCCAGCAGCCGAAGGAGCGGGGGGCCAATCCCTCGTAACATTCAGTACTTC.

In its sample, this clonotype was seen a few times. The chain is built from TRBV6-6 and TRBJ2-2; D is ambiguous. The CDR3 covers 14 residues. Germline lookup yields CDR1 MNHNY and CDR2 SVGAGI (reference sequence). V was cut by 0 bases and J by 4 bases, with 6 bases left in between. Here the CDR3 reads CASSYSPGTGELFF. The CDR3 DNA reads as TGTGCCAGCAGTTACTCCCCAGGCACCGGGGAGCTGTTTTTT.

Regarding this clonotype: The junction differs from germline at one of its ends, possibly a read error. The V call is TRBV5-3, the J call TRBJ2-7; TRBD1 matches at 9 bases. TRBV5-3 is sorted into the ORF group, with uncertain function. The CDR3 is 13 amino acids. The DNA for the CDR3 is TGTGCCAGCAGCCCGGGGACAGGGAGCTACTTGGGCTTC. Translating gives CASSPGTGSYLGF.

This clonotype was detected only a few times. The DNA of the CDR3 is TGTGCCAGCAGTTTAATAGGGGAAAATGGCTACACCTTC. This gives the protein CASSLIGENGYTF. The genes are TRBV27 and TRBJ1-2; the D gene is possibly TRBD1 (5 bases). The V end was cut by 2 bases, the J end by 6 bases, with 10 bases between. There are 13 residues in the CDR3. From germline, CDR1 is MNHEY and CDR2 SMNVEV (reference sequence).

This clonotype has a handful of counts. In DNA, the CDR3 is TGTGCCAGCAGCACCACCCAGGGGGGGATGAATCAGCCCCAGCATTTT. Translated: CASSTTQGGMNQPQHF. The chain couples TRBV5-5 to TRBJ1-5, with 7 bases matching TRBD1. Germline V gene lookup returns CDR1 SGHKS and CDR2 YYEKEE (reference sequence). There are 16 residues in the CDR3. The V gene end was trimmed by 4 bases and the J gene end by 4 bases; junction bases not matched to a gene: 11.

V usage is TRBV6-5 and J usage is TRBJ2-3; 8 bases line up with TRBD2. The germline gives CDR1 MNHEY, CDR2 SVGAGI. This CDR3 contains 15 residues. Germline trimming cut 2 bases from V and 2 bases from J; bases unmatched to any gene: 3. CDR3 DNA sequence: TGTGCCAGCAGTTACGTAGCGGGGATCACAGATACGCAGTATTTT. Its translation: CASSYVAGITDTQYF.

This clonotype was found many times. V usage is TRBV7-2 and J usage is TRBJ1-5; possible D gene TRBD1, 5 bases. Germline loops: CDR1 SGHTA, CDR2 FQGNSA. This CDR3 comprises 15 residues. Deletions cut 5 bases from V and 0 bases from J, with 11 bases between. The CDR3 DNA reads as TGTGCCAGCAGCGTGGGACTAATTAGCAATCAGCCCCAGCATTTT. Protein: CASSVGLISNQPQHF.

Comments on this clonotype: A much larger clone is a single base away; this may be a read error. J is TRBJ1-3 and V is TRBV7-2; maybe TRBD1 (5 bases). This CDR3 region has 16 residues. The V end lost 2 bases, the J end lost 9 bases, and 20 bases lay between the germline ends. Looked up from germline, CDR1 is SGHTA and CDR2 is FQGNSA. The CDR3 here is CASSLTRGRRFGTIYF. CDR3 in DNA: TGTGCCAGCAGCTTAACCCGGGGCAGGAGGTTTGGCACCATATATTTT.

This clonotype came up many times. The CDR3 loop is CASQGGEMNTEAFF. The DNA for the CDR3 is TGTGCCAGCCAGGGGGGGGAAATGAACACTGAAGCTTTCTTT. The V call is TRBV6-6, the J call TRBJ1-1; the match to TRBD1 covers 7 bases. CDR1 and CDR2 (germline): MNHNY, SVGAGI (reference sequence). The CDR3 sequence is 14 residues long. After removal of 8 bases from V and 0 bases from J, the junction contained 6 bases not matched to a gene.

The rearrangement uses TRBV7-6 and TRBJ2-5; a possible D gene is TRBD1 (5 bases). Trimming took off 7 bases at V and 4 bases at J, with 10 bases between the two ends. CDR3 size: 12 residues. Per germline, CDR1 SGHVS and CDR2 FNYEAQ. The CDR3 sequence is CASIDSRETQYF. CDR3 coding DNA: TGTGCCAGCATCGACAGCCGAGAGACCCAGTACTTC.

The gene calls are TRBV12-3 or TRBV12-4 and TRBJ2-3; TRBD2 matches 12 bases. The trim removed 0 bases at V and 1 base at J, leaving 5 bases unmatched. The CDR3 sequence is 18 residues long. The chain's CDR3 is CASSLAPSGGGGTDTQYF. The DNA of the CDR3 is TGTGCCAGCAGTTTAGCTCCTAGCGGGGGGGGGGGCACAGATACGCAGTATTTT.

The rearrangement uses TRBV6-2 or TRBV6-3 and TRBJ1-2, with a possible D match to TRBD1 (5 bases). This CDR3 region has 13 residues. V was cut by 10 bases and J by 6 bases, with 18 bases left in between. Germline V gives CDR1 MNHEY, CDR2 SVGEGT. The chain's CDR3 is CANRVTLGDGYTF. CDR3 nucleotide sequence: TGTGCCAACAGAGTTACCTTGGGGGATGGCTACACCTTC.